This T cell receptor (beta chain) was profiled in a study of spatial heterogeneity in lung cancer. Findings and limits, study-wide: The numbers of ubiquitous and regional expanded TCRs correlated with ubiquitous and regional nonsynonymous mutations, respectively. One measure, the expanded intratumoral alpha and beta TCR count, tracked tumor mutation counts. The estimate shows that only approximately 7% of tumor T cells were covered for alpha and around 13% for beta chains.

TCRdb used MiXCR to reprocess the 5' RACE reads, holding one entry per CDR3 protein. Among over 2,000 distinct CDR3 sequences listed, 2% to 2.5% were seen once. V was clipped by 1 base and J by 1 base, with 10 bases between them. The CDR3 extends over 15 amino acids. Germline V lookup: CDR1 LNHNV, CDR2 YYDKDF (reference sequence). Specified time point: sample taken at primary tumor resection. Samples were donated by 72 untreated early-stage non-small cell lung cancer patients. This clonotype was seen ten or more times. Its specificity is unknown. Since a much larger clone is just one base distant, this may be a read error.

The receptor was isolated from a male donor with early-stage non-small cell lung cancer. This rearrangement joins TRBV15 to TRBJ1-1, with D perhaps matching TRBD1 (6 bases). The sequences come from lung tumor tissue, collected at surgery. The CDR3 bases are TGTGCCACCAGCAGAGGGATAGGGGGGAACACTGAAGCTTTCTTT. Its protein product is CATSRGIGGNTEAFF.